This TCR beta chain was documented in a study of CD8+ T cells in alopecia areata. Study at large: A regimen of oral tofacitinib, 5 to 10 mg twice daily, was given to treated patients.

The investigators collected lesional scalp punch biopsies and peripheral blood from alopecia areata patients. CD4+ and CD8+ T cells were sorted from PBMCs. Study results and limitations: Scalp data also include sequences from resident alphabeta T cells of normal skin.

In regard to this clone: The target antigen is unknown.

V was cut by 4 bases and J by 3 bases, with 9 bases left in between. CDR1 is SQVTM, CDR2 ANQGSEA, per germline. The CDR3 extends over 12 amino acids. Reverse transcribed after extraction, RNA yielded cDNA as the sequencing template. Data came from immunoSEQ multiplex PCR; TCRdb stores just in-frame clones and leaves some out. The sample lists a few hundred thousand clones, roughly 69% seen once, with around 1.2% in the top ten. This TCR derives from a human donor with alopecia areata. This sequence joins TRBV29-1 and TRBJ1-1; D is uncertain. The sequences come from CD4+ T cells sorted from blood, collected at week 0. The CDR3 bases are TGCAGCGTTGCCGACATGTACACTGAAGCTTTCTTT. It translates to CSVADMYTEAFF.